Given below is one TCR beta chain in context. Its cognate antigen is unknown. Trimming took 5 bases from V and 1 from J, leaving 15 bases between them. The germline CDR1 and CDR2 sequences are SGHRS and YFSETQ. This CDR3 has 15 residues. TCRdb reprocessed the RT-PCR reads via MiXCR and lists one record per CDR3 protein. This table has 750,000 to 850,000 distinct CDR3 sequences, around 20% appearing once. The sample comes from a study of response to subunit inactivated influenza vaccine. Study-level results: Authors suggested seasonal influenza vaccinations each recruit few new T cells.

The material sequenced was PBMCs from blood, taken 5 days after vaccination. The chain couples TRBV5-1 to TRBJ2-5, with TRBD1 as a possible D gene (8 bases). The receptor was derived from a man aged 45 to 65 who received an inactivated influenza vaccine. CDR3 sequence reads: CASRGGTGSQETQYF. In nucleotides, the CDR3 is TGCGCCAGCAGGGGGGGGACAGGATCCCAAGAGACCCAGTACTTC.